The 15 T cell receptor beta chains given below trace back to one sample, sequenced in a study of T-cell memory formation after mild COVID-19. TCRdb re-derived calls from the 5' RACE reads in MiXCR, one entry per CDR3 protein. This sample has about 270,000 distinct CDR3 sequences, with around 15% found just once. The sequenced material came from PBMCs or a T cell subset sorted from them (not recorded which). The receptors were gathered from a man aged 18 to 29 who had mild COVID-19 (a few samples of this study predate the infection). Cell type and time point are not known.

In its sample, this clonotype was seen a few times. The chain recombines TRBV2 with TRBJ2-2; no definite D call. The germline gives CDR1 SNHLY, CDR2 FYNNEI. The CDR3 has 16 residues. V lost 6 bases and J lost 6, with 20 bases in between. DNA for the CDR3: TGTGCCAGCAGCGCCAATTACGCCCTCGGCGCCGGGGAGCTGTTTTTT. This encodes CASSANYALGAGELFF.

This clonotype turned up a few times. The rearrangement joins TRBV6-6 to TRBJ2-3; 8 bases are a match to TRBD2. The CDR3 length is 14 residues. Looked up from germline, CDR1 is MNHNY and CDR2 is SVGAGI (reference sequence). Trimming removed 6 bases from V and 6 bases from J; junction bases left unmatched: 8. In nucleotides, the CDR3 is TGTGCCAGCAGGGTATACGGGGGGGAGGATACGCAGTATTTT. Its protein is CASRVYGGEDTQYF.

This clonotype was observed a few times. The chain couples TRBV6-5 to TRBJ2-5, with 9 positions matching TRBD1. Germline V lookup: CDR1 MNHEY, CDR2 SVGAGI. CDR3 length: 13 amino acids. V shed 7 bases and J 5 bases; nucleotides not matched to a gene: 5. DNA for the CDR3: TGTGCCAGCACCATGGGACAGGGCGAGACCCAGTACTTC. It is translated as CASTMGQGETQYF.

This clonotype was observed a few times. This chain joins TRBV30 and TRBJ1-1; D gene uncertain. The CDR3 length is 10 residues. Trimming left V 3 bases short and J 6 bases short, with 5 bases between. Germline lookup yields CDR1 GTSNPN and CDR2 SVGIG (reference sequence). For the CDR3, the DNA is TGTGCCTGGAGCGGTCCTGAAGCTTTCTTT. It codes for CAWSGPEAFF.

A few counts support this clonotype. The chain is built from TRBV6-2 or TRBV6-3 and TRBJ2-5; TRBD1 is a possible D gene (5 bases). Trimming stripped 2 bases from V and 2 bases from J, with 9 bases between. Germline V gene lookup returns CDR1 MNHEY and CDR2 SVGEGT. CDR3 length: 14 amino acids. For the CDR3, the DNA is TGTGCCAGCAGTTACGACAGCTATCAAGAGACCCAGTACTTC. Translation: CASSYDSYQETQYF.

This clonotype has ten or more counts. The V gene is TRBV6-5, the J gene TRBJ2-2; the match to TRBD1 covers 7 bases. With 8 bases clipped from V and 4 bases from J, the junction kept 10 bases outside the gene matches. CDR1 and CDR2 (germline): MNHEY, SVGAGI. The CDR3 extends over 15 amino acids. CDR3 in DNA: TGTGCCAGCGGGATCTGGCCAGGGGGCACCGGGGAGCTGTTTTTT. Translated, it gives CASGIWPGGTGELFF.

This clonotype was counted between two and nine times. The chain has TRBV5-1 and TRBJ1-2; TRBD1 agrees at 10 bases. J gave up 5 bases and V 0 bases, and 7 bases lay outside the gene matches. Germline loops: CDR1 SGHRS, CDR2 YFSETQ. The CDR3 is 16 residues long. The CDR3 spells CASSLVETGGEYGYTF. DNA for the CDR3: TGCGCCAGCAGCTTGGTAGAGACAGGGGGCGAGTATGGCTACACCTTC.

In this sample, this clonotype turned up a few times. This chain connects TRBV7-2 to TRBJ2-1, with TRBD2 matching over 8 bases. Germline-derived CDR1 and CDR2 are SGHTA and FQGNSA. Germline trimming cut 5 bases from V and 4 bases from J; bases unmatched to any gene: 10. This CDR3 comprises 16 residues. CDR3 residues: CASSNLAGGPYNEQFF. The CDR3 bases are TGTGCCAGCAGCAACCTAGCGGGTGGGCCGTACAATGAGCAGTTCTTC.

Only a few counts were recorded for this clonotype. This chain joins TRBV9 and TRBJ2-1; no clear D. CDR1 is SGDLS and CDR2 is YYNGEE in the germline V gene. The V gene lost 0 bases and the J gene lost 3 bases, with 10 bases spanning the gap. CDR3 length: 15 amino acids. CDR3 residues: CASSVGAAFYNEQFF. CDR3 nucleotide sequence: TGTGCCAGCAGCGTAGGGGCGGCTTTCTACAATGAGCAGTTCTTC.

In this sample, this clonotype turned up a few times. The gene calls are TRBV12-3 or TRBV12-4 and TRBJ2-1; D gene ambiguous. The CDR3 consists of 11 residues. V was shortened by 3 bases and J by 7 bases, with 4 bases between the two germline ends. CDR3 DNA sequence: TGTGCCAGCAGTTTTGGGAATGAGCAGTTCTTC. Translated, it gives CASSFGNEQFF.

CDR3 bases: TGTGCCAGCGGTCAGGGACACGGCTACACCTTC. Translating it yields CASGQGHGYTF. The V and J genes are TRBV6-2 or TRBV6-3 and TRBJ1-2; D is perhaps TRBD1 (6 bases). The germline V gene has CDR1 MNHEY and CDR2 SVGEGT. The CDR3 length is 11 residues. V lost 8 bases and J 8 bases, leaving 12 bases between the germline ends.

The chain couples TRBV28 to TRBJ2-5; 8 nucleotides agree with TRBD2. Germline CDR1 and CDR2: MDHEN and SYDVKM. This CDR3 has 14 residues. The junction had 9 bases not matched to a gene; V was cut back by 5 bases and J by 7 bases. CDR3 nucleotide sequence: TGTGCCAGCAGTCGGGGGGGCTCAATACCGACCCAGTACTTC. This translates into CASSRGGSIPTQYF.

This clonotype was recorded a few times. The chain uses TRBV7-9 and TRBJ2-7; D may match TRBD1 or TRBD2 (6 bases each). CDR3 length: 14 residues. Germline V CDR1 and CDR2: SEHNR, FQNEAQ (reference sequence). V lost 5 bases, J lost 5 bases, and 16 bases lay in between. The chain's CDR3 is CASSPGAQGHEQYF. The CDR3 nucleotides read TGTGCCAGCAGCCCGGGGGCACAAGGCCACGAGCAGTACTTC.

The chain couples TRBV6-1 to TRBJ2-7; the D gene is possibly TRBD2 (5 bases). V gave up 4 bases and J gave up 6 bases, with 19 bases separating them. The CDR3 spans 15 residues. The germline V gene encodes CDR1 MNHNS and CDR2 SASEGT. In DNA, the CDR3 is TGTGCCAGCAGTGTGTCTGGGAGTCTAAGAGGCGAGCAGTACTTC. Residues: CASSVSGSLRGEQYF.

The count of this clonotype is one. The chain couples TRBV6-2 or TRBV6-3 to TRBJ2-7; 7 bases fit TRBD2. CDR1 and CDR2 (germline): MNHEY, SVGEGT. This CDR3 is built from 19 residues. V lost 0 bases, J lost 3 bases, and 17 bases stayed unmatched. CDR3 sequence: CASSYSLAEPSSTYYEQYF. The CDR3 DNA is TGTGCCAGCAGTTACTCGCTAGCGGAACCTTCTTCCACCTACTACGAGCAGTACTTC.